The T cell receptor beta chain under discussion was sequenced for a study of Tregs in tolerant kidney transplant recipients. Recipients received nonmyeloablative bone marrow transplants from related graft donors, with transient mixed chimerism. Only in-frame clones appear in the TCRdb table, and some are missing; sequencing was by immunoSEQ multiplex PCR. The listing contains about 11,000 clones. Note on this clone: The antigen is unknown. The sequenced fragment ends 3 residues before the CDR3 boundary, so the rest is inferred from the germline J gene.

This CDR3 comprises 13 residues. Trimming removed 1 base at V and 3 bases at J, with 10 bases between. CDR1 and CDR2 from the germline V gene are DFQATT and SNEGSKA (reference sequence). Study observations and caveats: Tolerant patients' donor-specific Tregs expanded beyond overall Tregs, suggesting antigen-driven growth.

Sequences were derived from CD8+ T cells from blood (PBMCs), sampled 24 months after the transplant. The sequence was collected from a human patient who received a combined kidney and bone marrow transplant. The T cells may come from the graft donor. The chain links TRBV20-1 to TRBJ2-7; possibly TRBD2 for D (5 bases). The CDR3: CSARAASSYEQYF. The CDR3 DNA, read in part, is TGCAGTGCTAGAGCGGCTAGCAGCTACGAG.